This T cell receptor (beta chain) originates from a study of T cell repertoires in cytomegalovirus infection. TCRdb re-called the reads through MiXCR, storing one row per CDR3 protein. The data show about 450,000 distinct CDR3 sequences, with approximately 33% seen just once and roughly 13% held by the top ten. This clonotype was seen repeatedly, ten times or more. Antigen specificity is unknown. Regarding the study as a whole: HLA-C-restricted CMV-specific TCR beta clonotypes were dominant in the ex vivo response.

The receptor was isolated from a human donor in good health (CMV status not recorded). Some clones in this sample may be carry-over from other donors' samples. What was sequenced was PBMCs.

The chain's CDR3 is CASRRLSSYEQYF. DNA for the CDR3: TGTGCCAGCAGGAGATTGAGCTCCTACGAGCAGTACTTC. The chain combines TRBV7-9 with TRBJ2-7, with unresolved D. The CDR3 spans 13 residues. Trimming shortened V by 6 bases and J by 0 bases, and 9 bases separated the two germline ends. Germline V gene data show CDR1 as SEHNR and CDR2 as FQNEAQ (reference sequence).